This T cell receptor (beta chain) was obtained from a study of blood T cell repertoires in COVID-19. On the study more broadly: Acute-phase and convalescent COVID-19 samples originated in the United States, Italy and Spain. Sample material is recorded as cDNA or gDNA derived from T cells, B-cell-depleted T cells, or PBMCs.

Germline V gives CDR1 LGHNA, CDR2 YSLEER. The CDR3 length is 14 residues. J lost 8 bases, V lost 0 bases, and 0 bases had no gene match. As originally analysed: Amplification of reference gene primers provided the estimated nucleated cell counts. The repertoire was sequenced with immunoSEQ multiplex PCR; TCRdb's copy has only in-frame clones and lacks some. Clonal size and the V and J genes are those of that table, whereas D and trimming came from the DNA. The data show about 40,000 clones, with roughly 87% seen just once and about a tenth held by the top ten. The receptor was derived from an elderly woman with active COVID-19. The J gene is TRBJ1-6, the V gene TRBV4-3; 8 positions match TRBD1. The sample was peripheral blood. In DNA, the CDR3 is TGCGCCAGCAGCCAAGAGACAGGGGATTCACCCCTCCACTTT. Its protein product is CASSQETGDSPLHF.